Shown below are 17 T cell receptor beta chains from a single sample sequenced in a study of monozygotic twins with inflammatory bowel disease. TCRdb re-called the 5' RACE reads; one entry per CDR3 protein, DNA not given. Here the sample table reports around 450,000 distinct CDR3 sequences. The source material was blood. The receptors originated from a human donor with ulcerative colitis or Crohn's disease, or a healthy co-twin of an affected twin (not recorded which).

The chain is built from TRBV6-2 or TRBV6-3 and TRBJ1-5; absent DNA, TCRdb's TRBD1 call cannot be checked. The CDR3 has 15 residues. Germline CDR1 reads MNHEY; CDR2 reads SVGEGT. The CDR3 sequence is CASADRGYSNQPQHF.

The rearrangement links TRBV5-1 to TRBJ2-5; the D gene TCRdb calls, TRBD2, cannot be checked with no DNA. The CDR3 extends over 13 amino acids. The V gene's germline CDR1 is SGHRS and CDR2 YFSETQ. Here the CDR3 reads CASGGSGQETQYF.

The V call is TRBV6-5, the J call TRBJ2-2. This CDR3 contains 16 residues. Germline V lookup: CDR1 MNHEY, CDR2 SVGAGI. The CDR3 sequence is CASSYSRVVNTGELFF.

The CDR3 sequence is CSARDRQGGNQPQHF. The genes are TRBV20-1 and TRBJ1-5; the D call from TCRdb, TRBD1, cannot be confirmed without DNA. This CDR3 contains 15 residues. Germline CDR1 and CDR2: DFQATT and SNEGSKA (reference sequence).

The V call is TRBV18, the J call TRBJ1-2. This CDR3 is 15 amino acids long. Germline V CDR1 and CDR2: KGHSH, LQKENI. The CDR3 spells CASSPPSAINYGYTF.

This chain joins TRBV6-2 or TRBV6-3 and TRBJ2-3; TCRdb designates TRBD1, a call that cannot be tested without DNA. The CDR3 extends over 14 amino acids. The V gene's germline CDR1 is MNHEY and CDR2 SVGEGT. CDR3 sequence reads: CASRTGRSTDTQYF.

The rearrangement links TRBV28 to TRBJ2-7; TCRdb indicates TRBD2, and absent DNA this call remains unverified. The CDR3 is 17 residues long. Germline CDR1 MDHEN, CDR2 SYDVKM. The CDR3 loop reads CASSSPQTGTYSYEQYF.

J is TRBJ1-3 and V is TRBV7-2; no DNA is available, so the TRBD1 call from TCRdb remains unchecked. This CDR3 region has 13 residues. CDR1 and CDR2 (germline): SGHTA, FQGNSA. The CDR3 sequence is CASSPGYGNTIYF.

This rearrangement joins TRBV5-1 to TRBJ2-7; TCRdb's assignment of TRBD1 cannot be checked, as there is no DNA. This CDR3 spans 16 amino acids. CDR1 is SGHRS and CDR2 is YFSETQ in the germline V gene. The CDR3 sequence: CASSSPGGVYSYEQYF.

This chain links TRBV30 with TRBJ2-4; there is no DNA to check the TCRdb D call of TRBD1. This CDR3 is built from 14 residues. CDR1 and CDR2 (germline): GTSNPN, SVGIG (reference sequence). CDR3 amino acids: CAWSGGGTKNIQYF.

This chain uses TRBV10-3 with TRBJ2-2; TCRdb calls TRBD1, which cannot be checked without DNA. The CDR3 sequence is 15 residues long. CDR1 is ENHRY, CDR2 SYGVKD, per germline. The CDR3 sequence: CAISESDRRTGELFF.

This chain links TRBV7-9 with TRBJ1-1. Germline loops: CDR1 SEHNR, CDR2 FQNEAQ (reference sequence). This CDR3 has 14 residues. CDR3 sequence reads: CASSLEGQRTEAFF.

The V call is TRBV5-1, the J call TRBJ2-5; TCRdb gives TRBD1 as the D gene, but with no DNA this cannot be confirmed. CDR3 length equals 15 residues. Germline values: CDR1 SGHRS, CDR2 YFSETQ. This CDR3 reads CASSWDSPFQETQYF. Drawing the rest from reference TRBV5-1 and TRBJ2-5, the complete variable domain is KAGVTQTPRYLIKTRGQQVTLSCSPISGHRSVSWYQQTPGQGLQFLFEYFSETQRNKGNFPGRFSGRQFSNSRSEMNVSTLELGDSALYLCASSWDSPFQETQYFGPGTRLLVL.

V usage is TRBV4-1 and J usage is TRBJ2-3; TCRdb indicates TRBD2, and absent DNA this call remains unverified. The CDR3 is made up of 14 amino acids. Per germline, CDR1 MGHRA and CDR2 YSYEKL. The CDR3 region is CASSPEREIDTQNF.

The chain joins TRBV5-6 to TRBJ2-5; TCRdb's D gene call, TRBD1, goes unchecked for lack of DNA. CDR1 is SGHDT and CDR2 is YYEEEE in the germline V gene. The CDR3 totals 16 residues. CDR3 amino acids: CASSLVPTGMVETQYF.

The chain joins TRBV7-9 to TRBJ1-3. The CDR3 runs 17 residues. CDR1 and CDR2 (germline): SEHNR, FQNEAQ (reference sequence). CDR3 sequence: CASSLRASRGSGNTIYF.

This sequence joins TRBV10-3 and TRBJ2-1; there is no DNA to check the TCRdb D call of TRBD1. The V gene's germline CDR1 is ENHRY and CDR2 SYGVKD. The CDR3 contains 15 residues. This CDR3 reads CAISGGASSYNEQFF.